A single sample gave rise to the 30 T cell receptor beta chains below, sequenced in a study of T-cell reconstitution after alpha-beta-depleted transplantation in children. A TCRbeta library incorporating unique molecular identifiers was prepared. TCRdb re-called the PCR reads with MiXCR, one entry per CDR3 protein. The sample lists approximately 400,000 distinct CDR3 sequences, about a tenth occurring once. The specimen comprised PBMCs from the stem cell graft donor, sampled from the stem cell graft. The receptors here all came from a human donor who donated a stem cell graft to a child with acute myeloid leukemia.

The table lists this clonotype with many counts. V usage is TRBV7-9 and J usage is TRBJ2-2, with 12 bases lining up with TRBD2. Germline V gene lookup returns CDR1 SEHNR and CDR2 FQNEAQ (reference sequence). The ends lost 3 bases at V and 1 base at J; junction bases unmatched: 3. The CDR3 length is 17 residues. The DNA of the CDR3 is TGTGCCAGCAGCTTTCTGGGACTAGCGGGGAACACCGGGGAGCTGTTTTTT. Its protein is CASSFLGLAGNTGELFF.

This clonotype was seen a few times. The V gene is TRBV10-3, the J gene TRBJ1-2, with D possibly being TRBD1 (6 bases). The germline CDR1 and CDR2 sequences are ENHRY and SYGVKD. Trimming cost V 3 bases and J 2 bases, with 7 bases left between them. This CDR3 has 13 amino acids. The CDR3, as DNA: TGTGCCATCAGTGATAGGGGGAACTATGGCTACACCTTC. It is translated as CAISDRGNYGYTF.

In regard to this clonotype: The germline gene is not matched at one end of the junction; a read error may be the cause. The chain has TRBV20-1 and TRBJ2-3; 7 bases line up with TRBD2. Germline CDR1 DFQATT, CDR2 SNEGSKA (reference sequence). CDR3 length: 12 residues. The DNA of the CDR3 is TGCAGTGCTAGATTGCAAGGTGGACTAGTCGATTTT. Translation gives CSARLQGGLVDF.

This clonotype was observed a handful of times. The CDR3 DNA reads TGCGCCAGCAGCCCGGGAGGGGAAGTGACCGGCTACACCTTC. It yields the protein CASSPGGEVTGYTF. The J gene is TRBJ1-2, the V gene TRBV5-1, with D perhaps TRBD1 (5 bases). With 4 bases removed from V and 8 bases from J, the gap between germline ends came to 18 bases. The CDR3 runs to 14 residues. Germline assignment: CDR1 SGHRS and CDR2 YFSETQ.

This clonotype was found a few times. The chain joins TRBV29-1 to TRBJ2-5, with TRBD1 as a possible D gene (7 bases). V dropped 0 bases and J dropped 2 bases, with 13 bases sitting between them. CDR1 is SQVTM, CDR2 ANQGSEA, per germline. The CDR3 consists of 15 residues. The CDR3 sequence is CSVEEAGGRQETQYF. The DNA of the CDR3 is TGCAGCGTTGAAGAAGCAGGGGGGAGGCAAGAGACCCAGTACTTC. The full variable domain, in which reference TRBV29-1 and TRBJ2-5 provide the parts outside the CDR3, is SAVISQKPSRDICQRGTSLTIQCQVDSQVTMMFWYRQQPGQSLTLIATANQGSEATYESGFVIDKFPISRPNLTFSTLTVSNMSPEDSSIYLCSVEEAGGRQETQYFGPGTRLLVL.

This clonotype was detected only a few times. V gene TRBV15 combines with J gene TRBJ2-6; D uncertain. This CDR3 is 15 amino acids long. V was cut by 5 bases and J by 0 bases, with 8 bases left in between. Germline assignment: CDR1 LNHNV and CDR2 YYDKDF (reference sequence). In DNA form, the CDR3 reads TGTGCCACCAGCCCAGGACGCTCTGGGGCCAACGTCCTGACTTTC. Its translation: CATSPGRSGANVLTF.

This clonotype has more than one count but fewer than ten. This chain connects TRBV3-1 to TRBJ2-3; 10 nucleotides match TRBD2. The V gene end was trimmed by 3 bases and the J gene end by 2 bases; junction bases not matched to a gene: 8. The CDR3 extends over 17 amino acids. The germline V gene encodes CDR1 LGHDT and CDR2 YNNKEL (reference sequence). CDR3 nucleotides: TGTGCCAGCAGCCACGGAGGTAGCGGGGGGCTCACAGATACGCAGTATTTT. It encodes CASSHGGSGGLTDTQYF.

This chain links TRBV7-3 with TRBJ1-6, with 11 bases matching TRBD1. V gave up 3 bases and J gave up 9 bases; unmatched junction bases: 1. Germline V CDR1 and CDR2: SGHTA, FQGTGA. There are 14 residues in the CDR3. The CDR3 region has the DNA TGTGCCAGCAGCTTCGGACAGGGGGCTTCACCCCTCCACTTT. Protein product: CASSFGQGASPLHF.

This clonotype was detected ten times or more. The V call is TRBV7-9, the J call TRBJ1-6; D unresolved. Germline loops: CDR1 SEHNR, CDR2 FQNEAQ (reference sequence). This CDR3 is 14 amino acids long. Trimming shortened V by 8 bases and J by 2 bases, and 10 bases separated the two germline ends. The chain's CDR3 is CASGGAPYNSPLHF. In DNA form, the CDR3 reads TGTGCCAGCGGTGGTGCGCCCTATAATTCACCCCTCCACTTT.

This clonotype was detected a few times. The rearrangement uses TRBV20-1 and TRBJ2-7; tentatively, D is TRBD2 (6 bases). The CDR3 runs 13 residues. V lost 0 bases to trimming and J lost 3 bases, with 9 bases between them. Germline CDR1 reads DFQATT; CDR2 reads SNEGSKA (reference sequence). The DNA for the CDR3 is TGCAGTGCTAGAGATCGGGACTTCTACGAGCAGTACTTC. The encoded protein is CSARDRDFYEQYF.

This clonotype was seen more than once but under ten times. The V gene is TRBV7-8, the J gene TRBJ2-7; a weak D match, TRBD1 (6 bases). Germline lookup yields CDR1 SGHVS and CDR2 FQNEAQ. CDR3 length: 12 amino acids. V lost 5 bases and J 5 bases, leaving 10 bases between the germline ends. The CDR3 is CASSKNRDEQYF. The CDR3 nucleotides are TGTGCCAGCAGCAAGAACAGGGACGAGCAGTACTTC.

V gene TRBV6-2 or TRBV6-3 combines with J gene TRBJ2-7; 11 bases are a match to TRBD1. The germline gives CDR1 MNHEY, CDR2 SVGEGT. The CDR3 runs 14 residues. Trimming removed 8 bases from V and 8 bases from J; junction bases left unmatched: 11. CDR3 nucleotides: TGTGCCAGCGAGGACGGACAGGGGGCCTATAAGCAGTACTTC. Protein: CASEDGQGAYKQYF.

This clonotype came up a few times. The chain carries TRBV29-1 and TRBJ2-5, with TRBD1 matching over 11 bases. V shed 6 bases, J shed 3 bases, and the junction held 6 bases outside the gene matches. This CDR3 is built from 14 residues. The V gene's germline CDR1 is SQVTM and CDR2 ANQGSEA. The CDR3 is CSVTRDRGEETQYF. CDR3 DNA sequence: TGCAGCGTGACGCGGGACAGGGGGGAAGAGACCCAGTACTTC.

In this sample, this clonotype turned up a few times. The chain combines TRBV6-2 or TRBV6-3 with TRBJ1-1, with D unresolved. Germline V gene sequence: CDR1 MNHEY, CDR2 SVGEGT. This CDR3 region has 12 residues. V lost 4 bases, J lost 10 bases, and 13 bases lay in between. The CDR3 sequence is CASSFWSERAFF. CDR3 coding DNA: TGTGCCAGCAGTTTTTGGTCAGAGAGAGCTTTCTTT.

This clonotype was seen only a few times. V is TRBV20-1 and J is TRBJ2-3; possibly TRBD2 for D (6 bases). Between the trimmed V and J ends, which lost 5 bases and 1 base, there was a span of 16 bases. The germline gives CDR1 DFQATT, CDR2 SNEGSKA (reference sequence). This CDR3 spans 15 amino acids. The DNA for the CDR3 is TGCAGTGCTGGCGGGGAAGCCGATCGCACAGATACGCAGTATTTT. Its protein product is CSAGGEADRTDTQYF.

Only a few counts were recorded for this clonotype. The chain combines TRBV27 with TRBJ1-1; D possibly corresponds to TRBD1 (5 bases). Germline-derived CDR1 and CDR2 are MNHEY and SMNVEV (reference sequence). The CDR3 runs to 13 residues. V was shortened by 2 bases and J by 5 bases, with 9 bases between the two germline ends. In nucleotides, the CDR3 is TGTGCCAGCAGTTTACGGGGCTGGACTGAAGCTTTCTTT. This encodes CASSLRGWTEAFF.

The rearrangement links TRBV20-1 to TRBJ2-2; 8 bases fit TRBD2. From germline, CDR1 is DFQATT and CDR2 SNEGSKA (reference sequence). The CDR3 covers 14 residues. With 4 bases clipped from V and 4 bases from J, the junction kept 5 bases outside the gene matches. The CDR3 DNA sequence: TGCAGTGCTATCCGGACTAGCACCACCGGGGAGCTGTTTTTT. Translation gives CSAIRTSTTGELFF.

V gene TRBV12-3 or TRBV12-4 combines with J gene TRBJ2-1; D perhaps matches TRBD1 (6 bases). V lost 6 bases and J lost 7, with 10 bases in between. The CDR3 is made up of 12 amino acids. CDR3 coding DNA: TGTGCCAGCAGGGGACATCCAAATGAGCAGTTCTTC. Encoded protein: CASRGHPNEQFF.

J is TRBJ2-2 and V is TRBV5-1, with D tentatively TRBD1 or TRBD2 (6 bases each). The length of the CDR3 is 15 residues. V gave up 2 bases and J gave up 8 bases, with 16 bases separating them. Germline CDR1 reads SGHRS; CDR2 reads YFSETQ. The CDR3: CASSLVSGGDGELFF. CDR3 DNA: TGCGCCAGCAGCTTAGTGTCCGGGGGCGATGGGGAGCTGTTTTTT.

There are a few counts of this clonotype. The CDR3: CASSFGGDPYEQYV. CDR3 sequence (DNA): TGTGCCAGCAGCTTCGGGGGCGATCCCTACGAGCAGTACGTC. V and J are TRBV7-3 and TRBJ2-7; perhaps D is TRBD1 or TRBD2 (6 bases each). The CDR3 length is 14 residues. Germline-derived CDR1 and CDR2 are SGHTA and FQGTGA. With 3 bases removed from V and 2 bases from J, the gap between germline ends came to 11 bases.

V gene TRBV12-3 or TRBV12-4 combines with J gene TRBJ2-1; TRBD2 matches at 13 bases. The J segment lost 3 bases and the V segment lost 6 bases, leaving 17 bases of the junction unmatched. This CDR3 is 20 amino acids long. The CDR3 coding sequence is TGTGCCAGCAGACCCAAAGGACTAGCGGGAGCCCACTACAACTACAATGAGCAGTTCTTC. Its protein is CASRPKGLAGAHYNYNEQFF.

V usage is TRBV5-8 and J usage is TRBJ1-4, with TRBD1 matching 9 bases. CDR1 and CDR2 (germline): SGHTS, YDEGEE. V trimming: 3 bases; J trimming: 8 bases; junction bases outside the gene matches: 8. This CDR3 is 15 amino acids long. The CDR3 loop reads CASSSGQGRGEKLFF. DNA for the CDR3: TGTGCCAGCAGCTCGGGACAGGGACGAGGGGAAAAACTGTTTTTT.

The DNA for the CDR3 is TGTGCCAGCTGCCCGTGGGGCGTGAGAGCAACTAATGAAAAACTGTTTTTT. Protein sequence: CASCPWGVRATNEKLFF. This chain links TRBV3-1 with TRBJ1-4, with D maybe TRBD1 (5 bases). Per germline, CDR1 LGHDT and CDR2 YNNKEL (reference sequence). Between the trimmed V and J ends, which lost 8 bases and 0 bases, there was a span of 19 bases. This CDR3 contains 17 residues.

This clonotype was picked up many times. This rearrangement joins TRBV7-8 to TRBJ1-2; TRBD1 is a possible D gene (5 bases). Trimming stripped 5 bases from V and 5 bases from J, with 15 bases between. Germline V gene data show CDR1 as SGHVS and CDR2 as FQNEAQ. The CDR3 contains 14 residues. This chain's CDR3 is CASSRIGEGYGYTF. CDR3 bases: TGTGCCAGCAGCCGGATCGGGGAGGGGTATGGCTACACCTTC.

This clonotype has at least ten counts. The rearrangement joins TRBV20-1 to TRBJ2-3; D not certain. Germline loops: CDR1 DFQATT, CDR2 SNEGSKA (reference sequence). V dropped 3 bases and J dropped 3 bases, with 4 bases sitting between them. CDR3 length: 11 amino acids. The CDR3 region has the DNA TGCAGTGCTAGGAAAACAGATACGCAGTATTTT. Its protein is CSARKTDTQYF.

This clonotype was seen at least ten times. The V gene is TRBV20-1, the J gene TRBJ1-1; D might be TRBD1 (6 bases). Germline loops: CDR1 DFQATT, CDR2 SNEGSKA (reference sequence). V was pared by 3 bases and J by 0 bases, with 11 bases between. The CDR3 totals 14 residues. CDR3 sequence: CSARGAGLNTEAFF. The CDR3 nucleotides are TGCAGTGCTAGGGGGGCAGGATTGAACACTGAAGCTTTCTTT.

The V gene is TRBV3-1, the J gene TRBJ2-7; D is tentatively TRBD1 or TRBD2 (5 bases each). The germline V and J ends were trimmed by 4 bases and 6 bases, with 13 bases remaining between them. This CDR3 comprises 13 residues. Looked up from germline, CDR1 is LGHDT and CDR2 is YNNKEL (reference sequence). The CDR3 coding sequence is TGTGCCAGCAGCCTAAACCGGGACGGCGAGCAGTACTTC. Its protein product is CASSLNRDGEQYF.

For the CDR3, the DNA is TGTGCCAGCAGCCAAAGGGGGGATTGGGAAGAGACCCAGTACTTC. This encodes CASSQRGDWEETQYF. The V and J genes are TRBV3-1 and TRBJ2-5; either TRBD1 or TRBD2 may fit D (6 bases each). This CDR3 contains 15 residues. Trimming removed 2 bases at V and 3 bases at J, with 13 bases between. Looked up from germline, CDR1 is LGHDT and CDR2 is YNNKEL (reference sequence).

This clonotype has at least ten counts. The chain combines TRBV29-1 with TRBJ2-7; a weak D match, TRBD1 (5 bases). V was pared by 6 bases and J by 6 bases, with 12 bases between. CDR1 is SQVTM and CDR2 is ANQGSEA in the germline V gene. The CDR3 covers 11 residues. The CDR3, as DNA: TGCAGCGTAAGAAGGGGATCCGAGCAGTACTTC. Translating it yields CSVRRGSEQYF.

This clonotype was observed a few times. The chain uses TRBV6-5 and TRBJ1-5; unclear D gene. Germline V CDR1 and CDR2: MNHEY, SVGAGI. This CDR3 contains 14 residues. Between the trimmed V and J ends, which lost 2 bases and 6 bases, there was a span of 11 bases. As DNA, the CDR3 is TGTGCCAGCAGTTACGGGCAAGCAGGTCAGCCCCAGCATTTT. Translated, it gives CASSYGQAGQPQHF.